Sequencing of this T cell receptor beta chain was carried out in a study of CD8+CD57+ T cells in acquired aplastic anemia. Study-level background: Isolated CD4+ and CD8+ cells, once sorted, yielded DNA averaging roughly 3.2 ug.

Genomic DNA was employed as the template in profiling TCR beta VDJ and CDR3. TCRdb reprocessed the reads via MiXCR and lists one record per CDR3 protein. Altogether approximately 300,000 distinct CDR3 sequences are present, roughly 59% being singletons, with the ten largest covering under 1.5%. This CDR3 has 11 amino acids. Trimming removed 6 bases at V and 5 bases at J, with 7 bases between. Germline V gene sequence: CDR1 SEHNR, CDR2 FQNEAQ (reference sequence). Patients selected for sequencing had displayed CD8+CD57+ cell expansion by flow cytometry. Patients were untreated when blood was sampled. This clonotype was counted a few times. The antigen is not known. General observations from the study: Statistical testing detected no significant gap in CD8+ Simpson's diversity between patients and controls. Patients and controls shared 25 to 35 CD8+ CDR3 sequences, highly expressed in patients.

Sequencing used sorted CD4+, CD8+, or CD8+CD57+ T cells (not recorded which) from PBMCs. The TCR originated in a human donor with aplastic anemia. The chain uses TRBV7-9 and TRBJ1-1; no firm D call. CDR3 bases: TGTGCCAGCAGTTCGGGTACTGAAGCTTTCTTT. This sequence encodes CASSSGTEAFF.